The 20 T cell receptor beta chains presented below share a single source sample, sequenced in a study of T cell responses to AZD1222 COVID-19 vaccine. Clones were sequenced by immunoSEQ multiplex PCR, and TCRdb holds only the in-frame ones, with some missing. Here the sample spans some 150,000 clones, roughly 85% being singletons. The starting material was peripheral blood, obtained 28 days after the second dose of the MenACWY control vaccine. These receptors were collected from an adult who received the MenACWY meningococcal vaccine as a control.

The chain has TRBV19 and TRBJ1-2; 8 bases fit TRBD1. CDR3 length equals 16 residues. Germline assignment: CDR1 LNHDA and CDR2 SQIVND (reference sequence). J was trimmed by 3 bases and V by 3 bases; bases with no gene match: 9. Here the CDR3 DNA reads TGTGCCAGTAGTATGGGGTCTGCAGGGGGCGACTATGGCTACACCTTC. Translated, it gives CASSMGSAGGDYGYTF.

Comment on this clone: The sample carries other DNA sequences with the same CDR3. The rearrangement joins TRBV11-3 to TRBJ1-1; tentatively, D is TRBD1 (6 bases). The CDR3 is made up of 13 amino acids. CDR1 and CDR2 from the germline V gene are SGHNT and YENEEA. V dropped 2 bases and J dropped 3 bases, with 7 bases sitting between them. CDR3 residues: CASSLSGDTEAFF. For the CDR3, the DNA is TGTGCCAGCAGCTTATCAGGGGACACTGAAGCTTTCTTT.

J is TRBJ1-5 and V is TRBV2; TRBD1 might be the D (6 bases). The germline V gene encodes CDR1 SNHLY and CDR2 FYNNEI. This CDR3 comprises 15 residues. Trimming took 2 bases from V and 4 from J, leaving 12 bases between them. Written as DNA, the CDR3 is TGTGCCAGCAGTGAACAGACAGGTGGTAATCAGCCCCAGCATTTT. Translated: CASSEQTGGNQPQHF.

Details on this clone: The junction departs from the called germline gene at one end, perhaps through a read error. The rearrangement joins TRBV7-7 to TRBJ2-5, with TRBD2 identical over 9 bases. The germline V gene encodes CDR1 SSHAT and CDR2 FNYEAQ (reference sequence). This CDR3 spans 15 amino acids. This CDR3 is CASSLRAGGGETQYF. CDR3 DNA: TGTGCTAGCAGCCTCCGAGCGGGAGGTGGAGAGACCCAGTACTTC.

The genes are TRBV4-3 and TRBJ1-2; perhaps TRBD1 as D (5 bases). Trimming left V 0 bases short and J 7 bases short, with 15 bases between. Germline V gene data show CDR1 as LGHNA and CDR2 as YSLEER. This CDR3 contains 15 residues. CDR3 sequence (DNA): TGCGCCAGCAGCCAAGATGATAGGGGCCGGGGTGGCTACACCTTC. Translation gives CASSQDDRGRGGYTF.

CDR3 region: CASSGPGGGQPQHF. The CDR3 coding sequence is TGTGCCAGCAGTGGCCCAGGGGGGGGTCAGCCCCAGCATTTT. The chain is built from TRBV28 and TRBJ1-5, with TRBD1 identical over 7 bases. CDR1 and CDR2 from the germline V gene are MDHEN and SYDVKM. Unmatched junction bases numbered 7, after V lost 5 bases and J lost 6 bases. This CDR3 comprises 14 residues. Full variable domain (rest looked up from reference TRBV28 and TRBJ1-5): DVKVTQSSRYLVKRTGEKVFLECVQDMDHENMFWYRQDPGLGLRLIYFSYDVKMKEKGDIPEGYSVSREKKERFSLILESASTNQTSMYLCASSGPGGGQPQHFGDGTRLSIL.

In nucleotides, the CDR3 is TGTGCCTGGAGTGTACAGGGGCTATTAACCGAGCAGTTCTTC. Its protein is CAWSVQGLLTEQFF. The chain joins TRBV30 to TRBJ2-1, with 7 bases that match TRBD1. Germline V gene sequence: CDR1 GTSNPN, CDR2 SVGIG (reference sequence). With V trimmed by 0 bases and J by 10 bases, 9 bases remained unmatched. The CDR3 spans 14 residues.

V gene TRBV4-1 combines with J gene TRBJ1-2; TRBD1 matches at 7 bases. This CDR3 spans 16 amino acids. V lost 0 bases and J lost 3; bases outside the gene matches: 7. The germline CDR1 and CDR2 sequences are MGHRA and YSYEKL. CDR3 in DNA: TGCGCCAGCAGCCAAGATCCTAGGGGGCTCGACTATGGCTACACCTTC. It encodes CASSQDPRGLDYGYTF.

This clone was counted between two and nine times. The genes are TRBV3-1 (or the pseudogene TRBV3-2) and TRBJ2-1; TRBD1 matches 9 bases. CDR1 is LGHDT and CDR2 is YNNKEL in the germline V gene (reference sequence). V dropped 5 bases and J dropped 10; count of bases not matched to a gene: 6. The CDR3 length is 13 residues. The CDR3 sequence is CASSGTGYREQFF. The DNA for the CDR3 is TGTGCCAGCAGCGGGACAGGGTATAGGGAGCAGTTCTTC.

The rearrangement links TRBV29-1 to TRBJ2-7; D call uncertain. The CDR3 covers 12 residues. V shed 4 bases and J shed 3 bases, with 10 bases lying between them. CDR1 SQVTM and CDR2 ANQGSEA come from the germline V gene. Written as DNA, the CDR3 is TGCAGCGTTGCCATCGACAACTACGAGCAGTACTTC. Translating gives CSVAIDNYEQYF.

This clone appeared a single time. The CDR3 bases are TGCGCCAGCAACCGACAGGGGCTCCTGTTCTTC. This codes for CASNRQGLLFF. The V and J genes are TRBV5-1 and TRBJ2-1; 8 bases map to TRBD1. Germline CDR1 is SGHRS and CDR2 is YFSETQ. Unmatched junction bases numbered 8, after V lost 6 bases and J lost 15 bases. The CDR3 covers 11 residues. The whole variable domain, filled in from reference TRBV5-1 and TRBJ2-1, reads KAGVTQTPRYLIKTRGQQVTLSCSPISGHRSVSWYQQTPGQGLQFLFEYFSETQRNKGNFPGRFSGRQFSNSRSEMNVSTLELGDSALYLCASNRQGLLFFGPGTRLTVL.

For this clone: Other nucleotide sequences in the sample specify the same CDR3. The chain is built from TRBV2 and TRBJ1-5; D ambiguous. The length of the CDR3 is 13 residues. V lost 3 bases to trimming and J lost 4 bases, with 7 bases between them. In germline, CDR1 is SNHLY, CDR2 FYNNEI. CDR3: CASSERQNQPQHF. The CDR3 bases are TGTGCCAGCAGTGAGCGACAAAATCAGCCCCAGCATTTT. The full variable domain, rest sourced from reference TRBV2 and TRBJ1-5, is EPEVTQTPSHQVTQMGQEVILRCVPISNHLYFYWYRQILGQKVEFLVSFYNNEISEKSEIFDDQFSVERPDGSNFTLKIRSTKLEDSAMYFCASSERQNQPQHFGDGTRLSIL.

CDR3 amino acids: CASKAGGNEKLFF. CDR3 sequence (DNA): TGTGCCAGCAAGGCAGGGGGGAATGAAAAACTGTTTTTT. The V gene is TRBV28, the J gene TRBJ1-4, with 7 bases that match TRBD1. CDR3 length: 13 residues. The ends lost 7 bases at V and 5 bases at J; junction bases unmatched: 4. The germline CDR1 and CDR2 sequences are MDHEN and SYDVKM.

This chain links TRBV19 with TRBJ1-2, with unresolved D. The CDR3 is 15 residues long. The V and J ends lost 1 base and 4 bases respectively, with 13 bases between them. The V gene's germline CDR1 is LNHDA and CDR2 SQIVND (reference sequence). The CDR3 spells CASSIGVHTLYGYTF. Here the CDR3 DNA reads TGTGCCAGTAGTATAGGGGTACACACTCTCTATGGCTACACCTTC.

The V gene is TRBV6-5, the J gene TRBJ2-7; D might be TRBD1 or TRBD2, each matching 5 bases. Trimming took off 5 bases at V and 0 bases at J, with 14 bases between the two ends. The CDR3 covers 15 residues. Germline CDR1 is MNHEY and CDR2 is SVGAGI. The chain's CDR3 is CASSSTGTLSYEQYF. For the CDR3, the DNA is TGTGCCAGCAGTAGTACCGGGACGCTCTCCTACGAGCAGTACTTC.

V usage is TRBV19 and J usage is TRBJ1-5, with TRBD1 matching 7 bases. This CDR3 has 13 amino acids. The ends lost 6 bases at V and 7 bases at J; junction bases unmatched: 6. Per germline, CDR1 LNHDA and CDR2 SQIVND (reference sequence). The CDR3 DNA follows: TGTGCCAGTAGAGAGAGACAGGGACAGCCCCAGCATTTT. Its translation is CASRERQGQPQHF.

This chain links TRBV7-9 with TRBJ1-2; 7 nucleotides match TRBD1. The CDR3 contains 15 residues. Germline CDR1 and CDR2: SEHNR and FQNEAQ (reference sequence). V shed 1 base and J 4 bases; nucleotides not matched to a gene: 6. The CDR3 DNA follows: TGTGCCAGCAGCTTAGAGAGGGGGCTGAGCTATGGCTACACCTTC. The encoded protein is CASSLERGLSYGYTF.

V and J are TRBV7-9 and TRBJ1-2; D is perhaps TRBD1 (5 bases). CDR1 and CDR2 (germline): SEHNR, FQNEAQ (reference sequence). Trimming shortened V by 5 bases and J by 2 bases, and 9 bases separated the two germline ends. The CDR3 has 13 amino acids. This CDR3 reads CASSRDRNYGYTF. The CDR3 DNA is TGTGCCAGCAGCCGGGACCGAAACTATGGCTACACCTTC.

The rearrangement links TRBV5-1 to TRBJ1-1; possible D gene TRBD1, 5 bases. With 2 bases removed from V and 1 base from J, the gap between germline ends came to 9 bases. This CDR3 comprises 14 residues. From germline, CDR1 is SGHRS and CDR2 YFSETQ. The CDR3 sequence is CASSFGQGNTEAFF. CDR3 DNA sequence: TGCGCCAGCAGCTTCGGGCAGGGGAACACTGAAGCTTTCTTT.

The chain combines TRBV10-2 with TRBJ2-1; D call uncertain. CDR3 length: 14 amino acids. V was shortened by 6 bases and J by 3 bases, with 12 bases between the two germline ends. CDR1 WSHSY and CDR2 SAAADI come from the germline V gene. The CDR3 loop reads CASRSRGIYNEQFF. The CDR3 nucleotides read TGCGCCAGCAGATCCCGCGGCATCTACAATGAGCAGTTCTTC.